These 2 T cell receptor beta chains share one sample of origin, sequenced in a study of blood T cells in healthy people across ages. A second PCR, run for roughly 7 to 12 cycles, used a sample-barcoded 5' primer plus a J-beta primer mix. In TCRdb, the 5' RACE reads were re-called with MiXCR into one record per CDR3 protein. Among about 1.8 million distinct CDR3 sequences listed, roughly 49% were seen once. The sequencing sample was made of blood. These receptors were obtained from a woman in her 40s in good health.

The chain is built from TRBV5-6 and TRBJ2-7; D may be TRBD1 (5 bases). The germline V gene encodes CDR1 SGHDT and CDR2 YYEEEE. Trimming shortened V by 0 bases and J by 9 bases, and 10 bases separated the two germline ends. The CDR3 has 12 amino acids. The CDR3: CASSLGRARQYF. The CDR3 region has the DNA TGTGCCAGCAGCTTGGGCAGGGCGAGGCAGTACTTC. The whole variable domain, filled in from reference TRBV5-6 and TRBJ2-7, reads DAGVTQSPTHLIKTRGQQVTLRCSPKSGHDTVSWYQQALGQGPQFIFQYYEEEERQRGNFPDRFSGHQFPNYSSELNVNALLLGDSALYLCASSLGRARQYFGPGTRLTVT.

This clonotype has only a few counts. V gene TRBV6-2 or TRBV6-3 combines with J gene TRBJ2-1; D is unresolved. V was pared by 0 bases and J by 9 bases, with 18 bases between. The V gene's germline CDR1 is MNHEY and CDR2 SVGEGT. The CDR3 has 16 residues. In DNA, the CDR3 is TGTGCCAGCAGTTACTCGTTAGCACTTCTTACCTCTGAGCAGTTCTTC. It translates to CASSYSLALLTSEQFF.